The 32 T cell receptor beta chains listed next were all sequenced from one sample in a study of T cells expressing NK-cell markers. TCRdb re-called the 5' RACE reads and catalogs CDR3 proteins one per entry, DNA excluded. The listing records over 100,000 distinct CDR3 sequences. Sequenced sample: blood T cells: a sorted CD56 or NKG2C T cell subset, CD4+ or CD8+ T cells, or bulk PBMC T cells (not recorded which). All receptors derive from a woman between 18 and 70 years old in good health.

The rearrangement links TRBV7-6 to TRBJ2-1; lacking DNA, the TRBD2 call made by TCRdb goes unchecked. The CDR3 runs 16 residues. CDR1 is SGHVS and CDR2 is FNYEAQ in the germline V gene. CDR3 sequence: CASSSQSSGAYNEQFF.

V is TRBV11-3 and J is TRBJ2-5; TCRdb indicates TRBD1, and absent DNA this call remains unverified. The CDR3 length is 17 residues. Germline V gene lookup returns CDR1 SGHNT and CDR2 YENEEA. CDR3 protein: CASSLSSGTGTQETQYF.

The chain carries TRBV7-3 and TRBJ1-1; the TRBD1 assignment by TCRdb is unverifiable without DNA. Germline loops: CDR1 SGHTA, CDR2 FQGTGA. CDR3 length: 12 amino acids. CDR3 in amino acids: CASSHGTGEAFF.

V is TRBV27 and J is TRBJ2-7; TCRdb picks TRBD2, but there is no DNA to check that call. CDR3 length equals 16 residues. Germline V CDR1 and CDR2: MNHEY, SMNVEV (reference sequence). CDR3 amino acids: CASSLSSGSVSYEQYF.

This chain connects TRBV7-9 to TRBJ2-5; lacking DNA, the TRBD2 call made by TCRdb goes unchecked. The CDR3 is 14 amino acids. Germline V gene data show CDR1 as SEHNR and CDR2 as FQNEAQ (reference sequence). The CDR3 region is CASRPRELKETQYF.

The rearrangement links TRBV6-5 to TRBJ1-1. The V gene's germline CDR1 is MNHEY and CDR2 SVGAGI. This CDR3 is 12 amino acids long. This chain's CDR3 is CASSYLNSEAFF.

The V and J genes are TRBV25-1 and TRBJ1-4. The germline gives CDR1 MGHDK, CDR2 SYGVNS. There are 15 residues in the CDR3. CDR3 in amino acids: CASSESSLGNEKLFF.

V usage is TRBV7-2 and J usage is TRBJ2-7. Germline lookup yields CDR1 SGHTA and CDR2 FQGNSA. CDR3 length: 14 residues. CDR3 in amino acids: CASSLDLGTYEQYF.

The V and J genes are TRBV7-9 and TRBJ2-2. CDR1 and CDR2 (germline): SEHNR, FQNEAQ (reference sequence). CDR3 size: 16 residues. CDR3 residues: CASSFYAAMNTGELFF.

The chain carries TRBV12-3 or TRBV12-4 and TRBJ2-2; TCRdb selects TRBD1, and the lack of DNA leaves this call unchecked. The CDR3 totals 16 residues. CDR3 region: CASSTDGDHGAGELFF.

This rearrangement joins TRBV7-9 to TRBJ2-7; TCRdb lists TRBD1, though no DNA is available to test this call. Germline CDR1 SEHNR, CDR2 FQNEAQ (reference sequence). CDR3 size: 14 residues. CDR3 residues: CASSLGSGTYEQYF.

The chain has TRBV5-1 and TRBJ1-5; with no DNA, the TCRdb D assignment of TRBD1 cannot be verified. Germline V gene sequence: CDR1 SGHRS, CDR2 YFSETQ. The CDR3 totals 14 residues. CDR3 amino acids: CASSRDRDGQPQHF.

The J gene is TRBJ2-5, the V gene TRBV7-8; the TCRdb D gene call, TRBD2, has no DNA to confirm it. The CDR3 is made up of 15 amino acids. Germline assignment: CDR1 SGHVS and CDR2 FQNEAQ. The CDR3 sequence: CASSLRQGPSETQYF.

This chain connects TRBV29-1 to TRBJ2-1; TCRdb's D gene call, TRBD2, goes unchecked for lack of DNA. There are 14 residues in the CDR3. Germline values: CDR1 SQVTM, CDR2 ANQGSEA. CDR3 loop: CSVPLAGGPNEHFF.

V usage is TRBV19 and J usage is TRBJ1-2; TCRdb outputs TRBD1, but without DNA this stays unchecked. This CDR3 contains 15 residues. Germline assignment: CDR1 LNHDA and CDR2 SQIVND (reference sequence). The CDR3 loop reads CASSIAGQESYGYTF.

The J gene is TRBJ2-5, the V gene TRBV28; TCRdb selects TRBD2, and the lack of DNA leaves this call unchecked. This CDR3 comprises 16 residues. The V gene's germline CDR1 is MDHEN and CDR2 SYDVKM. The CDR3 reads CASSPGGLAGSETQYF.

The gene calls are TRBV5-1 and TRBJ1-1; without DNA, the TCRdb call of TRBD1 cannot be checked. This CDR3 is 13 amino acids long. The germline CDR1 and CDR2 sequences are SGHRS and YFSETQ. CDR3 residues: CASIGRQGTEAFF.

The chain combines TRBV7-2 with TRBJ2-1. The CDR3 length is 12 residues. Germline V gives CDR1 SGHTA, CDR2 FQGNSA. This chain's CDR3 is CASSLGRNEQFF.

The rearrangement links TRBV19 to TRBJ2-5; as DNA is missing, the TRBD1 call by TCRdb cannot be tested. Germline CDR1 is LNHDA and CDR2 is SQIVND (reference sequence). The CDR3 contains 15 residues. The CDR3 loop reads CASSTRLRELETQYF.

J is TRBJ2-2 and V is TRBV24-1; lacking DNA, the TRBD1 call made by TCRdb goes unchecked. Germline V gene lookup returns CDR1 KGHDR and CDR2 SFDVKD. The CDR3 totals 15 residues. CDR3 amino acids: CATSDLSGETGELFF.

The chain employs TRBV4-2 and TRBJ1-1. Germline CDR1 reads LGHNA; CDR2 reads YNFKEQ. This CDR3 comprises 13 residues. CDR3 region: CASSQRLNTEAFF.

The chain couples TRBV10-3 to TRBJ2-5; TCRdb's D call of TRBD1 is untestable without DNA. CDR3 length: 16 amino acids. The germline gives CDR1 ENHRY, CDR2 SYGVKD. The CDR3: CAISEGPRTTQETQYF.

The chain is built from TRBV12-3 or TRBV12-4 and TRBJ2-5; without DNA, the TCRdb call of TRBD1 cannot be checked. This CDR3 is 13 amino acids long. CDR3 sequence: CASSHREGETQYF.

The chain couples TRBV20-1 to TRBJ2-1; TCRdb picks TRBD2, but there is no DNA to check that call. CDR1 and CDR2 from the germline V gene are DFQATT and SNEGSKA (reference sequence). The CDR3 length is 14 residues. The CDR3 region is CSARTSGSIDEQFF.

The genes are TRBV11-2 and TRBJ2-3; TCRdb proposes TRBD1, but this gene call is untestable without DNA. Germline CDR1 SGHAT, CDR2 FQNNGV. The CDR3 consists of 18 residues. CDR3: CASSYLNPGTGGLDTQYF.

The V gene is TRBV29-1, the J gene TRBJ2-3; TCRdb gives TRBD2 as the D gene, but with no DNA this cannot be confirmed. CDR1 SQVTM and CDR2 ANQGSEA come from the germline V gene. The CDR3 has 16 amino acids. CDR3 residues: CSVYEGGQTSTDTQYF.

Here the CDR3 reads CASSNGGANTGELFF. This chain links TRBV6-4 with TRBJ2-2; TCRdb indicates TRBD1, and absent DNA this call remains unverified. The CDR3 is made up of 15 amino acids. In germline, CDR1 is MRHNA, CDR2 SNTAGT.

V is TRBV28 and J is TRBJ2-7; TCRdb outputs TRBD1, but without DNA this stays unchecked. This CDR3 comprises 15 residues. Germline CDR1 and CDR2: MDHEN and SYDVKM. CDR3 sequence: CASSPRQAPDVEQYF.

The J gene is TRBJ1-4, the V gene TRBV7-8; TCRdb names TRBD1, which stays unverified in the absence of DNA. Germline V gives CDR1 SGHVS, CDR2 FQNEAQ. The CDR3 extends over 13 amino acids. The CDR3 sequence: CASSAGTGQKLFF.

The V call is TRBV20-1, the J call TRBJ1-2; the D call of TRBD1 rests on TCRdb alone, since no DNA is present to check it. Germline assignment: CDR1 DFQATT and CDR2 SNEGSKA (reference sequence). The CDR3 spans 14 residues. The CDR3 loop reads CSAPDRDQVYGYTF.

This sequence joins TRBV11-2 and TRBJ1-4; TCRdb picks TRBD1, but there is no DNA to check that call. The germline V gene has CDR1 SGHAT and CDR2 FQNNGV. The CDR3 runs 14 residues. The CDR3 loop reads CASSPGWNNEKLFF.

The chain recombines TRBV4-2 with TRBJ1-4; TCRdb returns TRBD1, unconfirmable since there is no DNA. The CDR3 is 12 amino acids. Germline V gives CDR1 LGHNA, CDR2 YNFKEQ. The CDR3: CASSVTGLEVFF.